This T cell receptor beta chain was documented in a study of blood T cell repertoires in COVID-19. Study at large: Sites across the United States, Italy and Spain contributed samples from acute and convalescent COVID-19. The cDNA or gDNA used as material had been derived from T cells, B-cell-depleted T cells, or PBMCs.

In the source study's methods: Amplified reference gene primers provided the basis for estimating nucleated cell counts. The table came from immunoSEQ multiplex PCR; TCRdb's copy has only in-frame clones and leaves some out. The V and J calls and clone size were taken over from that table, and D and trimming were inferred from the DNA. In the table there are roughly 100,000 clones, around nine tenths of which are singletons. Germline CDR1 is MGHRA and CDR2 is YSYEKL. Trimming removed 1 base at V and 0 bases at J, with 10 bases between. CDR3 size: 16 residues. This chain joins TRBV4-1 and TRBJ1-3, with D perhaps matching TRBD1 (6 bases). Sample: peripheral blood. This receptor was identified in a woman aged 70-85 years with acute or convalescent COVID-19. The CDR3 DNA reads TGCGCCAGCAGCCAAGGCCACAGGGTCTCTGGAAACACCATATATTTT. It yields the protein CASSQGHRVSGNTIYF.